This T cell receptor (beta chain) was recovered during a study of beta chain features in type 1 diabetes. Points from the study as a whole: Type 1 diabetes patients showed fewer insertions and more deletions at VDJ junctions. Type 1 diabetes patients had TCRB CDR3s that were shorter (moderately but significantly so) in all four CD4+ subsets.

Of note for this clone: Its specificity is unknown.

Investigators reverse transcribed all isolated RNA, so they sequenced expressed TCRB transcripts. The assay was immunoSEQ multiplex PCR, and TCRdb's table has in-frame clones only and misses some. The data contain 250,000 or so clones, approximately 15% of them singletons. This CDR3 region has 17 residues. Trimming cost V 4 bases and J 5 bases; bases outside gene matches: 17. The germline CDR1 and CDR2 sequences are SGHRS and YFSETQ. Sequencing was performed on naive CD4+ T cells from blood. This chain connects TRBV5-1 to TRBJ1-1; 7 bases map to TRBD1. The receptor was derived from a man aged 25-45 years with type 1 diabetes. The CDR3 reads CASSGGGSTGRLTEAFF. As DNA, the CDR3 is TGCGCCAGCAGCGGGGGTGGGTCGACAGGGCGTCTTACTGAAGCTTTCTTT. The variable domain in full, with the rest retrieved from reference TRBV5-1 and TRBJ1-1, is KAGVTQTPRYLIKTRGQQVTLSCSPISGHRSVSWYQQTPGQGLQFLFEYFSETQRNKGNFPGRFSGRQFSNSRSEMNVSTLELGDSALYLCASSGGGSTGRLTEAFFGQGTRLTVV.